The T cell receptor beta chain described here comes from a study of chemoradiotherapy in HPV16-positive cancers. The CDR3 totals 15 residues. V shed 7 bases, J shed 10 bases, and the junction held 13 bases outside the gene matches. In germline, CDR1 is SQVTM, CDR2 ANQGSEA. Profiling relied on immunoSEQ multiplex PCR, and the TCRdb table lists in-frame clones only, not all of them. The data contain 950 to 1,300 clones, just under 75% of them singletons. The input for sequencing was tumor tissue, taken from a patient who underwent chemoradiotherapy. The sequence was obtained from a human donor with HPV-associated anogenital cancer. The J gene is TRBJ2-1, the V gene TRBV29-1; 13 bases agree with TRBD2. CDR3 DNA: TGCAGCGCGGACCCCGGGACTAGCGGGATTGGGGAGCAGTTCTTC. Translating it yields CSADPGTSGIGEQFF.